This TCR beta chain was captured in a study of blood T cell repertoires in COVID-19. On the study more broadly: Sites across the United States, Italy and Spain contributed samples from acute and convalescent COVID-19.

As processed by the authors: Estimation of nucleated cell counts was performed using reference gene primer amplification. Measured with immunoSEQ multiplex PCR; TCRdb has only the in-frame clones, and not every one. That table is the source of V, J and clone size, and D and trimming were worked out from the DNA. The sample holds 200,000 to 300,000 clones; roughly 86% are singletons and the top ten take around 2.4%. Germline-derived CDR1 and CDR2 are SGHRS and YFSETQ. There are 13 residues in the CDR3. V shed 0 bases and J shed 4 bases, with 7 bases lying between them. Donors were grouped by their self-reported clinical history.

This receptor was obtained from a woman in her late teens or twenties who had recovered from COVID-19. The sample taken for sequencing was PBMCs or T cells enriched from blood (not recorded which). The rearrangement links TRBV5-1 to TRBJ2-5, with D possibly matching TRBD1 (6 bases). This chain's CDR3 is CASSLARGETQYF. The CDR3 nucleotides read TGCGCCAGCAGCTTGGCCAGGGGAGAGACCCAGTACTTC.